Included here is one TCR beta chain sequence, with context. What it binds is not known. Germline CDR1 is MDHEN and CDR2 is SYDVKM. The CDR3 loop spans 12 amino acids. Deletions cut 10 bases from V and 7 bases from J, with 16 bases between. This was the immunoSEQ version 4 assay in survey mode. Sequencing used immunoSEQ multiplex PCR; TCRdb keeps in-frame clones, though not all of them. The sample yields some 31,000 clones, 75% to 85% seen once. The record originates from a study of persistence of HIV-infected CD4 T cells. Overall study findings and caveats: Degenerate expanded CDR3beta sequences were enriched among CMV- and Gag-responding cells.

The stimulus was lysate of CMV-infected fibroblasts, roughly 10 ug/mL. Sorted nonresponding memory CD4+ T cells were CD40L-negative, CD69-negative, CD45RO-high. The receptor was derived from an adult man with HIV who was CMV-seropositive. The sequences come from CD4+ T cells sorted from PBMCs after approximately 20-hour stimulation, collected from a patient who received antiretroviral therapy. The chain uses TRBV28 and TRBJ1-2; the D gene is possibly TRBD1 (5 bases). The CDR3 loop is CATDRDWSGYTF. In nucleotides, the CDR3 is TGTGCCACCGATCGGGACTGGTCTGGCTACACCTTC.